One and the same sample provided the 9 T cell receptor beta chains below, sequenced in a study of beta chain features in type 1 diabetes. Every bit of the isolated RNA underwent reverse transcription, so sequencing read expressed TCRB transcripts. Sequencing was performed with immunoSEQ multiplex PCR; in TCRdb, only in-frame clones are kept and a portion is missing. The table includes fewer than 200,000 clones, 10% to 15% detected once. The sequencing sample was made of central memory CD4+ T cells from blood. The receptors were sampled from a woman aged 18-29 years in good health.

The CDR3 sequence is CASCDRGGNQPQHF. CDR3 sequence (DNA): TGTGCCAGCTGCGACAGGGGTGGCAATCAGCCCCAGCATTTT. The genes are TRBV2 and TRBJ1-5; 8 bases align to TRBD1. In germline, CDR1 is SNHLY, CDR2 FYNNEI. The CDR3 covers 14 residues. Losses at the gene ends were 8 bases for V and 2 bases for J; bases not matched to a gene: 5.

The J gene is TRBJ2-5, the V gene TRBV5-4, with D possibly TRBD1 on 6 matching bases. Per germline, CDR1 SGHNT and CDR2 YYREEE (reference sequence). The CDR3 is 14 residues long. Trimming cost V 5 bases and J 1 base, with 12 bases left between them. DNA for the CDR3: TGTGCCAGCAGATCCGGGACAAGCCAAGAGACCCAGTACTTC. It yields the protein CASRSGTSQETQYF.

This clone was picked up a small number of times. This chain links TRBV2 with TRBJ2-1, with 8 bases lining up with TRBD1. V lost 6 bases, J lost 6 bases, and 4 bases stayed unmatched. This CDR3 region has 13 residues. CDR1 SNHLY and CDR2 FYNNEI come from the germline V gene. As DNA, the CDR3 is TGTGCCAGCAGACGACAGGGGATCAATGAGCAGTTCTTC. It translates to CASRRQGINEQFF.

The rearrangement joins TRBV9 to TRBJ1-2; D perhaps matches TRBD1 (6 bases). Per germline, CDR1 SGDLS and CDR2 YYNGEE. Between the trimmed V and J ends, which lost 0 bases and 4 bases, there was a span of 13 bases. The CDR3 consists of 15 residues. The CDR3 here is CASSVVVGAGYGYTF. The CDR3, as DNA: TGTGCCAGCAGCGTAGTCGTGGGGGCAGGCTATGGCTACACCTTC.

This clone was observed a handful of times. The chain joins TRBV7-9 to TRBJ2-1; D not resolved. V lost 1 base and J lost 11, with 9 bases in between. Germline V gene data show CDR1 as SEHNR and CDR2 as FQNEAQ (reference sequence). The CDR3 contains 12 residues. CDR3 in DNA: TGTGCCAGCAGCTTAGACTCACCCAAGCAGTTCTTC. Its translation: CASSLDSPKQFF.

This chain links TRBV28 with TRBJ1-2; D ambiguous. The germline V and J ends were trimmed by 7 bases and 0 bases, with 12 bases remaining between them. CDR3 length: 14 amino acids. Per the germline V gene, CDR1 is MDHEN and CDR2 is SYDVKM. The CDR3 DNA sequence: TGTGCCAGCATTAGGAGCGGCGCTAACTATGGCTACACCTTC. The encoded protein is CASIRSGANYGYTF.

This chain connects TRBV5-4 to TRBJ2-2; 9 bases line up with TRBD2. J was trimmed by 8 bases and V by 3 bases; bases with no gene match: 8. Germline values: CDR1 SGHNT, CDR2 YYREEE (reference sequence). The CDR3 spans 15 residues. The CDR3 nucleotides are TGTGCCAGCAGCTACTTAGCGGGAGAGTCAGGGGAGCTGTTTTTT. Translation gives CASSYLAGESGELFF.

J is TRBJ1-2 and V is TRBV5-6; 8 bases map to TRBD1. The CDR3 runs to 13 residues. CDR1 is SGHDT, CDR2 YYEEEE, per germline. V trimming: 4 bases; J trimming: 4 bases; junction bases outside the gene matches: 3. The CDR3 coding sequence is TGTGCCAGCAGCGCGGACAGGGTCTATGGCTACACCTTC. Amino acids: CASSADRVYGYTF.

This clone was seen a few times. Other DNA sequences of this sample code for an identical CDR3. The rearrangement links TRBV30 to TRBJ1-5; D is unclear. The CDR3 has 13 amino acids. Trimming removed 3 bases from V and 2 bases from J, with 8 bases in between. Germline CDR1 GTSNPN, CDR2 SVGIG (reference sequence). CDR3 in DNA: TGTGCCTGGAGCGCTCGAGGCAATCAGCCCCAGCATTTT. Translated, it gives CAWSARGNQPQHF.